A single sample gave rise to the 2 T cell receptor beta chains below, sequenced in a study of blood T cell repertoires in COVID-19. TCRdb keeps only in-frame clones here, not all; method: immunoSEQ multiplex PCR. The table shows about 170,000 clones, with around nine tenths occurring only once. The sample consisted of peripheral blood. The receptor source for this set is a woman aged 80 or over with COVID-19, enrolled during active disease.

The rearrangement uses TRBV29-1 and TRBJ1-2; D not certain. The V end lost 4 bases, the J end lost 8 bases, and 14 bases lay between the germline ends. Germline assignment: CDR1 SQVTM and CDR2 ANQGSEA. This CDR3 comprises 12 residues. The DNA for the CDR3 is TGCAGCGTTGGGGCTCCCTCGGGGGGCTACACCTTC. It translates to CSVGAPSGGYTF.

This chain uses TRBV14 with TRBJ2-1, with unresolved D. CDR3 length equals 13 residues. Germline CDR1 and CDR2: SGHDN and FVKESK. V dropped 1 base and J dropped 15 bases, with 16 bases sitting between them. In DNA form, the CDR3 reads TGTGCCAGCAGCCAAGCCTCTAGTGTGGGTAGGTTCTTC. Its protein is CASSQASSVGRFF.